These 26 T cell receptor beta chains came from one sample sequenced in a study of OX40 agonist ivuxolimab in advanced cancers. Assay used: immunoSEQ multiplex PCR; TCRdb lists only in-frame clones, some missing. This table has 95,000 to 150,000 clones, roughly 95% appearing once. The sample was CD4+ or CD8+ T cells sorted from blood, taken in a trial of the OX40 agonist ivuxolimab. The receptor set was obtained from an adult with an advanced solid tumor such as melanoma, head and neck, liver or kidney cancer.

This chain connects TRBV19 to TRBJ2-3, with D tentatively TRBD1 (6 bases). From germline, CDR1 is LNHDA and CDR2 SQIVND (reference sequence). The CDR3 loop spans 16 amino acids. With 3 bases removed from V and 3 bases from J, the gap between germline ends came to 16 bases. The CDR3 DNA reads as TGTGCCAGTAGTATCTCTGGGGGCGCGGCGACAGATACGCAGTATTTT. Translated, it gives CASSISGGAATDTQYF.

This chain links TRBV7-8 with TRBJ2-1; TRBD2 agrees at 7 bases. This CDR3 is 17 amino acids long. Germline V gene lookup returns CDR1 SGHVS and CDR2 FQNEAQ. The V segment lost 5 bases and the J segment 2 bases; nucleotides outside the gene matches: 12. The CDR3 DNA reads TGTGCCAGCAGCCTGCACGAGCGGGAATTACCCTACAATGAGCAGTTCTTC. Encoded protein: CASSLHERELPYNEQFF.

J is TRBJ2-3 and V is TRBV7-9; TRBD1 matches at 7 bases. The CDR3 loop spans 15 amino acids. V lost 4 bases, J lost 0 bases, and 4 bases stayed unmatched. The germline V gene encodes CDR1 SEHNR and CDR2 FQNEAQ (reference sequence). The CDR3 nucleotides are TGTGCCAGCAGCTGGGACAGTCCTAGCACAGATACGCAGTATTTT. It translates to CASSWDSPSTDTQYF.

The CDR3 here is CASSQDPVSSYNEQFF. As DNA, the CDR3 is TGTGCCAGCAGCCAGGACCCGGTGAGCTCCTACAATGAGCAGTTCTTC. V gene TRBV14 combines with J gene TRBJ2-1; no reliable D call. V gave up 3 bases and J gave up 0 bases, with 12 bases separating them. The CDR3 length is 16 residues. Germline V gene data show CDR1 as SGHDN and CDR2 as FVKESK.

The chain combines TRBV5-1 with TRBJ2-4, with TRBD1 identical over 9 bases. Trimming cost V 4 bases and J 7 bases; bases outside gene matches: 18. This CDR3 has 18 amino acids. Germline V CDR1 and CDR2: SGHRS, YFSETQ. The CDR3 DNA sequence: TGCGCCAGCAGCCTACGTCCCGGGACAGGGATCAATTTGAACATTCAGTACTTC. Protein: CASSLRPGTGINLNIQYF.

The J gene is TRBJ2-5, the V gene TRBV5-1; D remains ambiguous. V was trimmed by 1 base and J by 3 bases, leaving 7 bases between them. The germline V gene has CDR1 SGHRS and CDR2 YFSETQ. This CDR3 region has 13 residues. Written as DNA, the CDR3 is TGCGCCAGCAGCTTGCAGGCAGAAGAGACCCAGTACTTC. This codes for CASSLQAEETQYF.

The chain carries TRBV5-1 and TRBJ2-1; TRBD1 matches 9 bases. This CDR3 is 21 amino acids long. Trimming cost V 0 bases and J 7 bases; bases outside gene matches: 23. Germline V lookup: CDR1 SGHRS, CDR2 YFSETQ. CDR3 residues: CASSLGLGTGPGRANRNEQFF. In DNA, the CDR3 is TGCGCCAGCAGCTTGGGACTTGGGACAGGGCCGGGGAGGGCCAACAGGAATGAGCAGTTCTTC.

This clone was observed a single time. This chain joins TRBV5-4 and TRBJ2-5; D is uncertain. V dropped 1 base and J dropped 2 bases, with 9 bases sitting between them. The germline V gene encodes CDR1 SGHNT and CDR2 YYREEE (reference sequence). The CDR3 consists of 14 residues. This CDR3 is CASSLRRIQETQYF. The CDR3 region has the DNA TGTGCCAGCAGCTTGCGACGGATACAAGAGACCCAGTACTTC.

V gene TRBV30 combines with J gene TRBJ2-5; D is perhaps TRBD2 (6 bases). The CDR3 sequence is 13 residues long. With 1 base removed from V and 7 bases from J, the gap between germline ends came to 13 bases. Germline-derived CDR1 and CDR2 are GTSNPN and SVGIG (reference sequence). In nucleotides, the CDR3 is TGTGCCTGGAGTGAGGGAGGTGCGGGGACCCAGTACTTC. Translated: CAWSEGGAGTQYF.

The chain recombines TRBV7-2 with TRBJ2-3; TRBD2 matches 10 bases. J was trimmed by 6 bases and V by 5 bases; bases with no gene match: 8. Germline-derived CDR1 and CDR2 are SGHTA and FQGNSA. There are 15 residues in the CDR3. CDR3 DNA sequence: TGTGCCAGCAGCCTCCGGGCTAGCGGGGGTGATACGCAGTATTTT. This sequence encodes CASSLRASGGDTQYF. The full variable domain, with the rest looked up from reference TRBV7-2 and TRBJ2-3, is GAGVSQSPSNKVTEKGKDVELRCDPISGHTALYWYRQSLGQGLEFLIYFQGNSAPDKSGLPSDRFSAERTGGSVSTLTIQRTQQEDSAVYLCASSLRASGGDTQYFGPGTRLTVL.

This clone has more than one count but fewer than ten. The chain combines TRBV30 with TRBJ1-1; possible D gene TRBD1, 6 bases. Germline V gives CDR1 GTSNPN, CDR2 SVGIG (reference sequence). This CDR3 has 12 residues. V gave up 3 bases and J gave up 6 bases, with 11 bases separating them. The DNA of the CDR3 is TGTGCCTGGAGCCCCAGGGGAGCTGAAGCTTTCTTT. Protein product: CAWSPRGAEAFF.

V usage is TRBV5-1 and J usage is TRBJ2-2; D not certain. V was shortened by 4 bases and J by 4 bases, with 14 bases between the two germline ends. CDR1 is SGHRS and CDR2 is YFSETQ in the germline V gene. The CDR3 contains 15 residues. The CDR3 protein is CASSPTISFTGELFF. CDR3 nucleotide sequence: TGCGCCAGCAGCCCAACTATCAGCTTCACCGGGGAGCTGTTTTTT.

This clone came up once. The CDR3 DNA reads as TGTGCCAGCAGTTACTCGGGGGGCAGGACTGAAGCTTTCTTT. Protein product: CASSYSGGRTEAFF. J is TRBJ1-1 and V is TRBV6-5; weak D call: TRBD1 (6 bases). The CDR3 loop spans 14 amino acids. V lost 0 bases to trimming and J lost 5 bases, with 10 bases between them. Germline-derived CDR1 and CDR2 are MNHEY and SVGAGI.

Only a few counts were recorded for this clone. The chain uses TRBV11-2 and TRBJ2-7; D ambiguous. The germline CDR1 and CDR2 sequences are SGHAT and FQNNGV. The CDR3 loop spans 14 amino acids. V was cut by 1 base and J by 2 bases, with 9 bases left in between. CDR3 region: CASSLVVQTYEQYF. In DNA, the CDR3 is TGTGCCAGCAGCTTAGTTGTACAGACCTACGAGCAGTACTTC.

The chain uses TRBV7-9 and TRBJ2-1; 10 bases are shared with TRBD2. Germline CDR1 reads SEHNR; CDR2 reads FQNEAQ (reference sequence). The length of the CDR3 is 15 residues. V was clipped by 3 bases and J by 6 bases; unmatched bases: 5. As DNA, the CDR3 is TGTGCCAGCAGCTTCAGCGGGGGGGCGGGCAATGAGCAGTTCTTC. Translating it yields CASSFSGGAGNEQFF.

The chain employs TRBV20-1 and TRBJ2-3; unclear D gene. CDR1 is DFQATT, CDR2 SNEGSKA, per germline (reference sequence). The V end was cut by 5 bases, the J end by 7 bases, with 10 bases between. This CDR3 is 11 amino acids long. In DNA, the CDR3 is TGCAGTGCTCCTGAGGTGAATACGCAGTATTTT. Its translation: CSAPEVNTQYF.

The chain employs TRBV19 and TRBJ2-1; 10 nucleotides agree with TRBD2. After removal of 10 bases from V and 10 bases from J, the junction contained 19 bases not matched to a gene. There are 16 residues in the CDR3. Germline V lookup: CDR1 LNHDA, CDR2 SQIVND (reference sequence). CDR3 sequence: CATTTERGGLMREQFF. CDR3 sequence (DNA): TGTGCCACCACCACGGAGCGGGGGGGGCTCATGCGGGAGCAGTTCTTC.

This clone was counted a few times. The chain has TRBV6-1 and TRBJ2-3; D unclear. The germline V gene has CDR1 MNHNS and CDR2 SASEGT. The CDR3 loop spans 15 amino acids. Trimming left V 2 bases short and J 2 bases short, with 11 bases between. This CDR3 is CASSEQRITTDTQYF. The CDR3 DNA is TGTGCCAGCAGTGAACAACGGATAACCACAGATACGCAGTATTTT.

This clone was recorded once. This chain links TRBV10-3 with TRBJ2-3, with TRBD1 matching over 12 bases. Losses at the gene ends were 6 bases for V and 6 bases for J; bases not matched to a gene: 7. This CDR3 has 15 residues. Per germline, CDR1 ENHRY and CDR2 SYGVKD. The CDR3 sequence: CAISITGQGADTQYF. The CDR3 DNA reads as TGTGCCATCAGCATAACGGGACAGGGGGCCGATACGCAGTATTTT.

This clone was detected once. V is TRBV4-2 and J is TRBJ1-6, with 8 bases aligning to TRBD1. V lost 4 bases and J lost 0; bases outside the gene matches: 17. CDR1 is LGHNA, CDR2 YNFKEQ, per germline. The CDR3 has 21 amino acids. CDR3 amino acids: CASSPRDKDRASSSYNSPLHF. The CDR3 coding sequence is TGTGCCAGCAGCCCCCGGGACAAGGACAGGGCTTCAAGCTCCTATAATTCACCCCTCCACTTT.

This clone was seen a handful of times. The CDR3 protein is CASSLGPLAGQETQYF. The CDR3 nucleotides are TGTGCCAGCAGCTTAGGACCACTAGCGGGGCAAGAGACCCAGTACTTC. The rearrangement links TRBV7-2 to TRBJ2-5; TRBD2 matches at 10 bases. Germline CDR1 SGHTA, CDR2 FQGNSA. J lost 2 bases, V lost 1 base, and 4 bases had no gene match. The CDR3 spans 16 residues.

The chain combines TRBV21-1 with TRBJ2-2; the D call TRBD1 from the table was never checked on the DNA. TRBV21-1 is given as a pseudogene. The CDR3 runs 18 residues. This CDR3 is CASSKRPTAARVVGELFF. For the CDR3, the DNA is TGTGCCAGCAGCAAGAGACCGACAGCAGCTCGAGTAGTAGGGGAGCTGTTTTTT.

The genes are TRBV5-1 and TRBJ2-5; 7 nucleotides line up with TRBD1. With 5 bases clipped from V and 4 bases from J, the junction kept 8 bases outside the gene matches. The CDR3 totals 14 residues. In germline, CDR1 is SGHRS, CDR2 YFSETQ. The CDR3 loop is CASSPGTVAETQYF. The DNA for the CDR3 is TGCGCCAGCAGTCCCGGGACAGTAGCAGAGACCCAGTACTTC.

The genes are TRBV6-5 and TRBJ1-5; 9 bases align to TRBD1. Trimming removed 7 bases from V and 2 bases from J; junction bases left unmatched: 3. Germline lookup yields CDR1 MNHEY and CDR2 SVGAGI. The CDR3 runs to 14 residues. The CDR3 is CASNRDRGNQPQHF. The CDR3 DNA follows: TGTGCCAGCAACCGGGACAGGGGCAATCAGCCCCAGCATTTT.

Here the CDR3 reads CASSVVTGGAGANVLTF. The CDR3 DNA reads TGTGCCAGCAGCGTAGTAACAGGGGGCGCGGGGGCCAACGTCCTGACTTTC. This sequence joins TRBV9 and TRBJ2-6, with 9 bases aligning to TRBD1. CDR3 length: 17 residues. The germline V gene encodes CDR1 SGDLS and CDR2 YYNGEE. V dropped 0 bases and J dropped 4; count of bases not matched to a gene: 5.

This clone has more than one count but fewer than ten. This chain connects TRBV7-2 to TRBJ2-1; 11 bases agree with TRBD2. V lost 5 bases to trimming and J lost 7 bases; unmatched junction nucleotides: 13. The CDR3 covers 17 residues. Germline V gene sequence: CDR1 SGHTA, CDR2 FQGNSA. For the CDR3, the DNA is TGTGCCAGCAGCCTTACGGGTTTGGGACTAGCGGATAATGAGCAGTTCTTC. It encodes CASSLTGLGLADNEQFF.